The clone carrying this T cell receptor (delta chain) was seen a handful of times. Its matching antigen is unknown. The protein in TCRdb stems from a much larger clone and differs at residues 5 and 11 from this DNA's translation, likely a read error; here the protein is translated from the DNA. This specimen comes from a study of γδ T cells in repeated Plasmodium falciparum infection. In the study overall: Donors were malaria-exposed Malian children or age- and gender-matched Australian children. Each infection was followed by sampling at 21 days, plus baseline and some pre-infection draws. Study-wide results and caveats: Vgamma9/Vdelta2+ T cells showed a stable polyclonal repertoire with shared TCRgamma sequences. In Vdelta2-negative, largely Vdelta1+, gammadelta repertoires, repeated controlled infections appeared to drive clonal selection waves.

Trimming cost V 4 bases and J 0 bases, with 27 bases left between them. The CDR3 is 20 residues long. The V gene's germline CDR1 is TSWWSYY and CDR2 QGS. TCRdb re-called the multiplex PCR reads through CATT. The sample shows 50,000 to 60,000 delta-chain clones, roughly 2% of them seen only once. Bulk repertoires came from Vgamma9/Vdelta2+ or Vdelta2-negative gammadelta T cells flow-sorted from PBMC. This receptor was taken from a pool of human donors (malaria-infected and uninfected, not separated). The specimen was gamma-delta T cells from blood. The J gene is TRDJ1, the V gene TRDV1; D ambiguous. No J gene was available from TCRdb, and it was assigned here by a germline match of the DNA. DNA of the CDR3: TGTGCTCTTGGGGGTTCGGGACACTTCGCGTTCGGGTGGTACACCGATAAACTCATCTTT. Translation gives CALGGSGHFAFGWYTDKLIF.